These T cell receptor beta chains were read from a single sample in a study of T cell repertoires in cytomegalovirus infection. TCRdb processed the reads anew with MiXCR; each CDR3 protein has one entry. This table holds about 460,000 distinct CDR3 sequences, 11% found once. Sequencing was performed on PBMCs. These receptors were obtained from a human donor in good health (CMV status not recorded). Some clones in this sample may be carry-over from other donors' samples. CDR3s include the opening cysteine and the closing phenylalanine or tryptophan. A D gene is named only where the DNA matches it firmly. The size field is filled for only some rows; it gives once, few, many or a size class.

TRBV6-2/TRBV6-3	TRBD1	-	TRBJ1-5	CASGDRVSNQPQHF	TGTGCCAGCGGGGACAGGGTTAGCAATCAGCCCCAGCATTTT
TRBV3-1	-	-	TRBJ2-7	CASSQGGGTVRPYEQYF	TGTGCCAGCAGCCAAGGAGGCGGGACAGTTCGCCCCTACGAGCAGTACTTC
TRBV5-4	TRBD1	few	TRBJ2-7	CASSRGQGKTGSYEQYF	TGTGCCAGCAGTCGGGGACAGGGTAAAACAGGAAGCTACGAGCAGTACTTC
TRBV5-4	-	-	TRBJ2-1	CASSLASQLQQFF	TGTGCCAGCAGCTTGGCTAGTCAGCTCCAGCAGTTCTTC
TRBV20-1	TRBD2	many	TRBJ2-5	CSALYREGWETQYF	TGCAGTGCTCTCTACCGGGAGGGGTGGGAGACCCAGTACTTC
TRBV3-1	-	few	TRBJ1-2	CASSQDPGIDGYTF	TGTGCCAGCAGCCAAGATCCCGGGATCGATGGCTACACCTTC
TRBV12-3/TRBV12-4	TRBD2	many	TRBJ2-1	CASSLNGGAGNEQFF	TGTGCCAGCAGTTTAAACGGGGGGGCGGGTAATGAGCAGTTCTTC
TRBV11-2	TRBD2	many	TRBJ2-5	CASSTGLAGPEETQYF	TGTGCCAGCAGCACCGGACTAGCGGGGCCGGAGGAGACCCAGTACTTC
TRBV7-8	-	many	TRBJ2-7	CASSLARRVVPRYEQYF	TGTGCCAGCAGCTTAGCGAGGAGGGTAGTGCCTCGCTACGAGCAGTACTTC
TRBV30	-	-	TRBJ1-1	CAWTLNTEAFF	TGTGCCTGGACCTTGAACACTGAAGCTTTCTTT
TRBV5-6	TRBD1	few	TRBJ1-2	CASSARGTGVVYGYTF	TGTGCCAGCAGCGCGCGGGGGACAGGGGTGGTCTATGGCTACACCTTC
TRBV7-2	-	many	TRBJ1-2	CASSFKVDYGYTF	TGTGCCAGCAGCTTTAAAGTGGACTATGGCTACACCTTC
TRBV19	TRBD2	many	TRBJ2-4	CASSDWGGGAKNIQYF	TGTGCCAGTAGTGATTGGGGCGGGGGAGCCAAAAACATTCAGTACTTC
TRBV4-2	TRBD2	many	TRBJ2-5	CASSQEAGGQETQYF	TGTGCCAGCAGCCAAGAAGCGGGGGGGCAGGAGACCCAGTACTTC
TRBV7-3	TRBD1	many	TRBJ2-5	CASSWAGGEETQYF	TGTGCCAGCAGCTGGGCAGGGGGTGAGGAGACCCAGTACTTC
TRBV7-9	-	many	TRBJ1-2	CASSIPGPHF	TGTGCCAGCAGCATTCCCGGTCCCCATTTC
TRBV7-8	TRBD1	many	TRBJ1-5	CASSKRTGLNQPQHF	TGTGCCAGCAGCAAACGGACAGGGCTAAATCAGCCCCAGCATTTT
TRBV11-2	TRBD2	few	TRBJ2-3	CASSLGAAGRTDTQYF	TGTGCCAGCAGCTTAGGGGCAGCGGGAAGGACAGATACGCAGTATTTT
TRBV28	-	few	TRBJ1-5	CASSLRDGDLPSNQPQHF	TGTGCCAGCAGTTTACGGGACGGAGACCTCCCTTCCAATCAGCCCCAGCATTTT
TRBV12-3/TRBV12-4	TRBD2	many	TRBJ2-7	CASSFPAGVHEQYF	TGTGCCAGCAGTTTTCCAGCGGGAGTTCACGAGCAGTACTTC
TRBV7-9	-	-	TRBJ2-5	CASSSEGAGEETQYF	TGTGCCAGCAGCTCCGAGGGGGCGGGGGAGGAGACCCAGTACTTC
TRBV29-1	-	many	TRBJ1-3	CSVVFRARGNTIYF	TGCAGCGTTGTGTTCCGGGCAAGAGGAAACACCATATATTTT
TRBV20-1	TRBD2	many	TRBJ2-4	CSALSETSGRNIQYF	TGCAGTGCTCTCTCGGAGACTAGCGGGAGGAACATTCAGTACTTC
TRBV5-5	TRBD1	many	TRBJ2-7	CASSLGQGVSYEQYF	TGTGCCAGCAGCCTCGGACAGGGAGTATCATACGAGCAGTACTTC
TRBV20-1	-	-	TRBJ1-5	CSASWRGNSNQPQHF	TGCAGTGCTAGTTGGCGGGGGAATAGCAATCAGCCCCAGCATTTT
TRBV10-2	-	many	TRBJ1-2	CASSGQEGIDYGYTF	TGCGCCAGCAGCGGTCAAGAGGGCATTGACTATGGCTACACCTTC
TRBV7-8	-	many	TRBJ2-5	CASSFRRRQDFSETQYF	TGTGCCAGCAGCTTTCGTCGGAGACAGGACTTCTCAGAGACCCAGTACTTC
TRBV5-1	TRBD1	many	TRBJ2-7	CASSSRDRGHEQYF	TGCGCCAGCAGCAGCCGGGACAGGGGCCACGAGCAGTACTTC
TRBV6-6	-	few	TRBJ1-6	CASSYSSDSPLHF	TGTGCCAGCAGTTACTCGTCCGATTCACCCCTCCACTTT
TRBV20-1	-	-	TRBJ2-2	CSARPPGGTANTGELFF	TGCAGTGCTAGACCACCCGGCGGGACAGCGAACACCGGGGAGCTGTTTTTT
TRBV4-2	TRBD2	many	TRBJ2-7	CASSQIAASGAYEQYF	TGTGCCAGCAGCCAAATCGCGGCTAGCGGGGCATACGAGCAGTACTTC
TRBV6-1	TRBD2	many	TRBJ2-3	CATLLLAGATSTDTQYF	TGTGCCACCCTCCTCCTAGCGGGGGCTACTAGCACAGATACGCAGTATTTT
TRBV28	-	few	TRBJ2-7	CASSLRGKRNEQYF	TGTGCCAGCAGTTTACGGGGGAAGAGGAACGAGCAGTACTTC
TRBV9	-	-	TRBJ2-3	CASTAGGRFADTQYF	TGTGCCAGCACCGCAGGGGGGAGGTTCGCAGATACGCAGTATTTT
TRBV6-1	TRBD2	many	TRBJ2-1	CASSERLAGAPTASYNEQFF	TGTGCCAGCAGTGAAAGGCTAGCGGGAGCCCCCACCGCCTCCTACAATGAGCAGTTCTTC
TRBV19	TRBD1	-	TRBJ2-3	CASTEGQGGGTQYF	TGTGCCAGTACCGAGGGACAGGGCGGGGGTACGCAGTATTTT
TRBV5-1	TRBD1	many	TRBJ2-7	CASSESGTGATYEQYF	TGCGCCAGCAGCGAATCCGGGACAGGCGCTACCTACGAGCAGTACTTC
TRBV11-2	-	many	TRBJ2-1	CASTDPYNEQFF	TGTGCCAGCACAGACCCCTACAATGAGCAGTTCTTC
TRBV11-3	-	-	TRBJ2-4	CASSSAESTKNIQYF	TGTGCCAGCAGCTCGGCTGAGTCGACCAAAAACATTCAGTACTTC
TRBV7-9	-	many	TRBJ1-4	CASSSGVRNEKLFF	TGTGCCAGCAGCTCGGGGGTCCGTAATGAAAAACTGTTTTTT
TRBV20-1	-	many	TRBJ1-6	CSAARDSDNSPLHF	TGCAGTGCCGCCCGGGACTCTGATAATTCACCCCTCCACTTT
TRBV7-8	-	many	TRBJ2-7	CASIKNRDLYSYEQYF	TGTGCCAGCATCAAAAACCGGGATCTATACTCCTACGAGCAGTACTTC